What follows describes a single T cell receptor beta chain. Its antigen is unidentified. The protocol was immunoSEQ multiplex PCR, while the TCRdb copy is restricted to in-frame clones and leaves out a portion. The sample lists 90,000 to 130,000 clones, roughly nine tenths seen once, with about 20% in the top ten. Trimming cost V 6 bases and J 6 bases; bases outside gene matches: 4. The CDR3 is 13 amino acids. Germline V gene lookup returns CDR1 KGHSH and CDR2 LQKENI. With no exception, relapse followed autologous stem cell transplantation in all patients, and brentuximab vedotin exposure varied. Best responses were complete response, partial response or progressive disease. The source of the sample is a study of PD-1 blockade in classical Hodgkin lymphoma. Study findings and constraints: Newly diagnosed patients had diversity similar to the baseline diversity of complete responders. Newly diagnosed patients reportedly trailed healthy donors in baseline TCR diversity. The causes of the repertoire differences, possibly disease activity or prior therapy, remain undefined.

This clonotype was obtained from a human donor with classical Hodgkin lymphoma. The chain has TRBV18 and TRBJ2-1; 8 bases match TRBD2. The sequenced sample was peripheral blood mononuclear cells (PBMCs), obtained before the second cycle of nivolumab. Here the CDR3 reads CASSSGGGNEQFF. Here the CDR3 DNA reads TGTGCCAGCTCGTCCGGGGGGGGCAATGAGCAGTTCTTC.